The rows below give T cell receptor beta chains drawn from one sample of a study of T cells after yellow fever vaccination. One entry per CDR3 protein results from TCRdb running MiXCR on the 5' RACE reads. The sample has around 600,000 distinct CDR3 sequences; 12% are singletons. The specimen comprised PBMCs, sampled on the day of the yellow fever booster vaccination. These receptors were collected from a man aged 25-40 years who received the YFV17D yellow fever vaccine. The CDR3 runs from the conserved cysteine through the conserved F or W. The order of the fields is CDR3 protein, CDR3 DNA, V gene, D gene, J gene, clone size. D genes are given only for firm matches. Size is stated for part of the rows, as once, few or many counts, or as a class when the clone is expanded.

CDR3aa: CASSQDLGIGTGELFF
CDR3nt: TGCGCCAGCAGCCAAGATTTAGGGATCGGTACCGGGGAGCTGTTTTTT
v_gene: TRBV4-3
d_gene: -
j_gene: TRBJ2-2
abundance: few

CDR3aa: CASSVGTGSQNEQFF
CDR3nt: TGTGCCAGCAGTGTAGGGACAGGGTCCCAAAATGAGCAGTTCTTC
v_gene: TRBV25-1
d_gene: TRBD1
j_gene: TRBJ2-1
abundance: -

CDR3aa: CASTSRDSPLEQYF
CDR3nt: TGTGCCAGCACGTCCCGGGACAGCCCTCTCGAGCAGTACTTC
v_gene: TRBV18
d_gene: TRBD1
j_gene: TRBJ2-7
abundance: -

CDR3aa: CSASPRQGPFANYGYTF
CDR3nt: TGCAGTGCTAGCCCCAGACAGGGCCCTTTCGCTAACTATGGCTACACCTTC
v_gene: TRBV20-1
d_gene: TRBD1
j_gene: TRBJ1-2
abundance: few

CDR3aa: CSAQGTRSTDTQYF
CDR3nt: TGCAGTGCCCAGGGAACTAGAAGCACAGATACGCAGTATTTT
v_gene: TRBV20-1
d_gene: -
j_gene: TRBJ2-3
abundance: few

CDR3aa: CASSPLVASGSQETQYF
CDR3nt: TGTGCCAGCTCACCCCTGGTGGCTAGCGGGAGCCAAGAGACCCAGTACTTC
v_gene: TRBV18
d_gene: TRBD2
j_gene: TRBJ2-5
abundance: -

CDR3aa: CASSLGLAQQFF
CDR3nt: TGTGCCAGCAGCTTAGGTCTAGCTCAGCAGTTCTTC
v_gene: TRBV7-8
d_gene: -
j_gene: TRBJ2-1
abundance: -

CDR3aa: CASSPYASGSYSSEQFF
CDR3nt: TGTGCCAGCAGCCCCTATGCTAGCGGGAGCTATTCCAGTGAGCAGTTCTTC
v_gene: TRBV7-6
d_gene: TRBD2
j_gene: TRBJ2-1
abundance: many

CDR3aa: CASSLVGGGKLFF
CDR3nt: TGCGCCAGCAGCCTGGTCGGGGGTGGAAAACTGTTTTTT
v_gene: TRBV5-1
d_gene: -
j_gene: TRBJ1-4
abundance: many

CDR3aa: CASSRSGTGGSGIQYF
CDR3nt: TGTGCCAGCAGTCGCTCCGGGACAGGGGGCTCTGGCATTCAGTACTTC
v_gene: TRBV12-3/TRBV12-4
d_gene: TRBD1
j_gene: TRBJ2-4
abundance: few

CDR3aa: CASSFGGLGNTGELFF
CDR3nt: TGCGCCAGCAGCTTTGGGGGACTCGGGAACACCGGGGAGCTGTTTTTT
v_gene: TRBV5-1
d_gene: -
j_gene: TRBJ2-2
abundance: -

CDR3aa: CSARGSGPSSSYNEQFF
CDR3nt: TGCAGTGCTAGGGGCTCGGGACCGTCGAGCTCCTACAATGAGCAGTTCTTC
v_gene: TRBV20-1
d_gene: -
j_gene: TRBJ2-1
abundance: -

CDR3aa: CASSTSGAGNTIYF
CDR3nt: TGTGCCAGCAGCACCTCAGGGGCTGGAAACACCATATATTTT
v_gene: TRBV7-9
d_gene: -
j_gene: TRBJ1-3
abundance: -

CDR3aa: CASSPGPGQESYGYTF
CDR3nt: TGTGCCAGCTCACCGGGGCCGGGACAGGAGTCCTATGGCTACACCTTC
v_gene: TRBV18
d_gene: TRBD1
j_gene: TRBJ1-2
abundance: many

CDR3aa: CASSAFGSGELFF
CDR3nt: TGTGCCAGTAGCGCCTTCGGGTCCGGGGAGCTGTTTTTT
v_gene: TRBV30
d_gene: -
j_gene: TRBJ2-2
abundance: -

CDR3aa: CASSQGWGTGEETQYF
CDR3nt: TGCGCCAGCAGCCAAGGTTGGGGGACAGGGGAAGAGACCCAGTACTTC
v_gene: TRBV4-3
d_gene: TRBD1
j_gene: TRBJ2-5
abundance: -

CDR3aa: CASSLESFEQFF
CDR3nt: TGCGCCAGCAGCTTGGAAAGCTTTGAGCAGTTCTTC
v_gene: TRBV5-1
d_gene: -
j_gene: TRBJ2-1
abundance: -

CDR3aa: CASSLAKGTDYEQYF
CDR3nt: TGTGCCAGCAGCTTAGCCAAAGGGACAGACTACGAGCAGTACTTC
v_gene: TRBV7-6
d_gene: TRBD1
j_gene: TRBJ2-7
abundance: -

CDR3aa: CASSLASENEQYF
CDR3nt: TGCGCCAGCAGCTTGGCCTCGGAAAACGAGCAGTACTTC
v_gene: TRBV5-1
d_gene: -
j_gene: TRBJ2-7
abundance: few

CDR3aa: CASTDSREQYF
CDR3nt: TGCGCCAGCACGGACTCCCGCGAGCAGTACTTC
v_gene: TRBV10-2
d_gene: -
j_gene: TRBJ2-7
abundance: few

CDR3aa: CSALNSGSAHEQYF
CDR3nt: TGCAGTGCTCTAAATAGCGGGAGTGCCCACGAGCAGTACTTC
v_gene: TRBV20-1
d_gene: TRBD2
j_gene: TRBJ2-7
abundance: -

CDR3aa: CSARGSGGYEQYF
CDR3nt: TGCAGTGCTAGAGGGTCGGGAGGGTACGAGCAGTACTTC
v_gene: TRBV20-1
d_gene: TRBD2
j_gene: TRBJ2-7
abundance: many

CDR3aa: CASSGSLKGVGELFF
CDR3nt: TGCGCCAGCAGCGGATCCCTCAAGGGCGTCGGGGAGCTGTTTTTT
v_gene: TRBV10-2
d_gene: -
j_gene: TRBJ2-2
abundance: -

CDR3aa: CASIGVARFYEQYF
CDR3nt: TGTGCCAGCATTGGGGTAGCGAGATTTTACGAGCAGTACTTC
v_gene: TRBV6-2/TRBV6-3
d_gene: -
j_gene: TRBJ2-7
abundance: few

CDR3aa: CASRAGTGRNQPQHF
CDR3nt: TGTGCCAGCAGGGCCGGGACAGGTCGCAATCAGCCCCAGCATTTT
v_gene: TRBV28
d_gene: TRBD1
j_gene: TRBJ1-5
abundance: -

CDR3aa: CASSETGGQPVLTF
CDR3nt: TGTGCCAGCAGCGAAACAGGGGGCCAACCCGTCCTGACTTTC
v_gene: TRBV9
d_gene: TRBD1
j_gene: TRBJ2-6
abundance: few

CDR3aa: CASSWMEIAEQYF
CDR3nt: TGTGCCAGCAGCTGGATGGAGATCGCCGAGCAGTACTTC
v_gene: TRBV7-8
d_gene: -
j_gene: TRBJ2-7
abundance: few

CDR3aa: CASSSRVRQVEQYF
CDR3nt: TGTGCCAGCAGTAGCCGGGTGCGTCAGGTCGAGCAGTACTTC
v_gene: TRBV12-3/TRBV12-4
d_gene: -
j_gene: TRBJ2-7
abundance: -

CDR3aa: CASSYTGTGGGQPQHF
CDR3nt: TGTGCCAGCAGTTATACCGGGACAGGGGGTGGTCAGCCCCAGCATTTT
v_gene: TRBV7-2
d_gene: TRBD1
j_gene: TRBJ1-5
abundance: -